These T cell receptor beta chains were read from a single sample in a study of T cell repertoires in cytomegalovirus infection. A single record per CDR3 protein comes from TCRdb applying MiXCR to the reads. The sample carries 680,000 or so distinct CDR3 sequences, under 40% recorded once. Sequenced sample: PBMCs. Receptor source: a human donor in good health (CMV status not recorded). Some clones in this sample may be carry-over from other donors' samples. CDR3s include the opening cysteine and the closing phenylalanine or tryptophan. D genes are given only for firm matches. Expanded clones get a size class; other rows say once, few or many, or leave the size out.

clone size | J gene | V gene | D gene | CDR3 DNA | CDR3 protein
many | TRBJ2-7 | TRBV25-1 | - | TGTGCCAGCAGCGGCTCCTACGAGCAGTACTTC | CASSGSYEQYF
many | TRBJ1-2 | TRBV7-2 | - | TGTGCCAGCAGCTTAGCTAACTATGGCTACACCTTC | CASSLANYGYTF
- | TRBJ2-7 | TRBV3-1 | TRBD2 | TGTGCCAGCAGCCTATCGGGGGGGCCTTCGACCTACGAGCAGTACTTC | CASSLSGGPSTYEQYF
- | TRBJ2-1 | TRBV4-2 | TRBD2 | TGTGCCAGCAGCTCCCACTTACTAGCGGGGGCTATAAACAATGAGCAGTTCTTC | CASSSHLLAGAINNEQFF
- | TRBJ1-1 | TRBV28 | TRBD1 | TGTGCCAGCAGTTTATGGGGACAGGGGCCCACTGAAGCTTTCTTT | CASSLWGQGPTEAFF
few | TRBJ1-4 | TRBV7-2 | - | TGTGCCAGCACGATAGGGGCAGCTAATGAAAAACTGTTTTTT | CASTIGAANEKLFF
- | TRBJ1-6 | TRBV12-3/TRBV12-4 | - | TGTGCCAGCCAAGCGGGGGATCGACGTTCACCCCTCCACTTT | CASQAGDRRSPLHF
- | TRBJ2-2 | TRBV6-2/TRBV6-3 | - | TGTGCCAGCAGTTACGTCGAGGCGCGTAAGCTGTTTTTT | CASSYVEARKLFF
many | TRBJ2-1 | TRBV6-1 | - | TGTGCCAGCAGGGCCCCTGTCCCACGGAGGAATGAGCAGTTCTTC | CASRAPVPRRNEQFF
- | TRBJ1-1 | TRBV28 | TRBD1 | TGTGCCAGCAGCCAGGTTGGGACAGGGGGCCAAGCTTTCTTT | CASSQVGTGGQAFF
many | TRBJ1-1 | TRBV7-9 | - | TGTGCCAGCAGCCCGGACAGCCTTGAAGCTTTCTTT | CASSPDSLEAFF
few | TRBJ2-1 | TRBV7-9 | TRBD2 | TGTGCCAGCAGCACCAGAACTAGCGGGAGGAGCTCCTACAATGAGCAGTTCTTC | CASSTRTSGRSSYNEQFF
- | TRBJ2-7 | TRBV7-6 | TRBD1 | TGTGCCAGCAGCCCCCCCGGGACAGATTACGAGCAGTACTTC | CASSPPGTDYEQYF
- | TRBJ2-7 | TRBV12-3/TRBV12-4 | TRBD2 | TGTGCCAGCACCTCCTCTAGCGGGAGGACCCACGAGCAGTACTTC | CASTSSSGRTHEQYF
- | TRBJ2-5 | TRBV2 | - | TGTGCCAGCAGTGAAGCGCCGGGGCAGGAGACCCAGTACTTC | CASSEAPGQETQYF
- | TRBJ1-2 | TRBV2 | - | TGTGCCATCCCGTCGGGGCGAAGCTATGGCTACACCTTC | CAIPSGRSYGYTF
few | TRBJ2-6 | TRBV28 | - | TGTGCCAGCAGCCCCGCATCAGGGATAGGCTCTGGGGCCAACGTCCTGACTTTC | CASSPASGIGSGANVLTF
- | TRBJ2-4 | TRBV28 | - | TGTGCCAGCAGTCGCCCCGGGCCTATCGGGAACATTCAGTACTTC | CASSRPGPIGNIQYF
- | TRBJ2-7 | TRBV11-1 | - | TGTGCCAGCAGCTACCTACCGGGGGAAGGGGGCTACGAGCAGTACTTC | CASSYLPGEGGYEQYF
many | TRBJ2-1 | TRBV7-6 | - | TGTGCCAGCAGCCCGAACAGGAGGGTCTACATTGAGCAGTTCTTC | CASSPNRRVYIEQFF
many | TRBJ2-1 | TRBV7-8 | TRBD2 | TGTGCCAGCAGCAACGCGCGGACTAGCGGGAGTCGCTCCTACAATGAGCAGTTCTTC | CASSNARTSGSRSYNEQFF
- | TRBJ1-3 | TRBV28 | - | TGTGCCAGCAGCCTCCAGGGCAGGGTGGCTGGAAACACCATATATTTT | CASSLQGRVAGNTIYF
few | TRBJ2-1 | TRBV28 | TRBD2 | TGTGCCAGCAGTGGAGCGGGAGGGCCCCGGAATGAGCAGTTCTTC | CASSGAGGPRNEQFF
- | TRBJ2-7 | TRBV5-6 | - | TGTGCCAGCAGCTTGACGAATCTTTCGGGGGTGACGGCCTACGAGCAGTACTTC | CASSLTNLSGVTAYEQYF
- | TRBJ1-5 | TRBV28 | - | TGTGCCAGCGATCCTTGGGGCGATAATCAGCCCCAGCATTTT | CASDPWGDNQPQHF
- | TRBJ1-6 | TRBV19 | - | TGTGCCAGTAGTATTCGGGCCCGGCAGACTAATTCACCCCTCCACTTT | CASSIRARQTNSPLHF
- | TRBJ1-4 | TRBV2 | - | TGTGCCAGCAGTGCGGGTGGCAGGGATAATGAAAAACTGTTTTTT | CASSAGGRDNEKLFF
- | TRBJ1-5 | TRBV6-5 | TRBD1 | TGTGCCAGCAGTTTAACAGGGGGCTTACAGCCCCAGCATTTT | CASSLTGGLQPQHF
- | TRBJ2-1 | TRBV7-2 | TRBD2 | TGTGCCAGCAGCTCCCTCAGCGGGGGGGCCGATGAGCAGTTCTTC | CASSSLSGGADEQFF
- | TRBJ2-3 | TRBV7-9 | TRBD2 | TGTGCCAGCGAAAGATGGGACTATCTTAGCACAGATACGCAGTATTTT | CASERWDYLSTDTQYF
- | TRBJ2-2 | TRBV12-3/TRBV12-4 | - | TGTGCCAGCAGTTTGTCCGGAGGCTCGAACACCGGGGAGCTGTTTTTT | CASSLSGGSNTGELFF
- | TRBJ2-6 | TRBV7-2 | - | TGTGCCAGCAGCCCCCGGGGCCCCCTAATTGGGGCCAACGTCCTGACTTTC | CASSPRGPLIGANVLTF
- | TRBJ1-1 | TRBV6-4 | - | TGTGCCAGCAGATTCCGGCTGAACACTGAAGCTTTCTTT | CASRFRLNTEAFF
- | TRBJ1-2 | TRBV29-1 | - | TGCAGCGTTCATCATAACTATGGCTACACCTTC | CSVHHNYGYTF
few | TRBJ1-5 | TRBV12-3/TRBV12-4 | - | TGTGCCAGCAGCGGGATTAATAGCAATCAGCCCCAGCATTTT | CASSGINSNQPQHF
- | TRBJ1-2 | TRBV11-1 | - | TGTGCCAGCAGCTTAGGGGATCCGGAAAACTATGGCTACACCTTC | CASSLGDPENYGYTF
few | TRBJ1-5 | TRBV27 | - | TGTGCCAGCAGTTTAAGGGCCAGGGACCAGCCCCAGCATTTT | CASSLRARDQPQHF
many | TRBJ1-2 | TRBV6-1 | - | TGTGCCAGCAGTGGTACAGATAACTATGGCTACACCTTC | CASSGTDNYGYTF
many | TRBJ2-1 | TRBV7-8 | - | TGTGCCAGCAGCTTAATGCGAACTGAGCAGTTCTTC | CASSLMRTEQFF
few | TRBJ1-5 | TRBV12-3/TRBV12-4 | - | TGTGCCAGCAGCTTCTCTTCCGGGACGGGCAATCAGCCCCAGCATTTT | CASSFSSGTGNQPQHF
- | TRBJ1-2 | TRBV20-1 | - | TGCAGTGCTAGCCTTATGGGTAGGCAGGGAATAAGCGGCTACACCTTC | CSASLMGRQGISGYTF
many | TRBJ1-5 | TRBV28 | - | TGTGCCAGCAGCCGAGTCAATCAGCCCCAGCATTTT | CASSRVNQPQHF
- | TRBJ1-5 | TRBV12-3/TRBV12-4 | - | TGTGCCAGCAGTTCCCCGGGGGCGCGTACAGACAATCAGCCCCCGCATTTT | CASSSPGARTDNQPPHF
- | TRBJ2-3 | TRBV7-3 | - | TGTGCCAGCAGCTTAGATGCGTATGTCCCAGATACGCAGTATTTT | CASSLDAYVPDTQYF
- | TRBJ2-4 | TRBV5-1 | TRBD2 | TGCGCCAGCAGCCCCGGGGGGAAAAACATTCAGTACTTC | CASSPGGKNIQYF
few | TRBJ1-3 | TRBV19 | - | TGTGCCAGTAGTATCGACAGCGACCTTGGAAACACCATATATTTT | CASSIDSDLGNTIYF
few | TRBJ2-7 | TRBV6-1 | - | TGTGCCAGCAGTGAAGGAGGGAAGCAGTACTTC | CASSEGGKQYF
few | TRBJ2-7 | TRBV28 | TRBD2 | TGTGCCAGCAGTTTCGGGACTAGCGGGCCCTACGAGCAGTACTTC | CASSFGTSGPYEQYF
few | TRBJ2-1 | TRBV7-9 | - | TGTGCCAGCAGCTTAGACAGGGCCCCCTACAATGAGCAGTTCTTC | CASSLDRAPYNEQFF
once | TRBJ1-1 | TRBV11-2 | TRBD1 | TGTGCCAGCAGTAGGGACAGGTGGGGATTGAACACTGAAGCTTTCTTT | CASSRDRWGLNTEAFF
many | TRBJ1-4 | TRBV28 | TRBD1 | TGTGCCAGCAGTTCCCTGACAGGGGGATACGAAAAACTGTTTTTT | CASSSLTGGYEKLFF
once | TRBJ2-2 | TRBV7-9 | TRBD1 | TGTGCCAGCAGCTACGACAGGGCAAGTTCCGGGGAGCTGTTTTTT | CASSYDRASSGELFF
- | TRBJ2-3 | TRBV2 | - | TGTGCCAGCAGCCATCGCGAACGCGGAAATACGCAGTATTTT | CASSHRERGNTQYF
few | TRBJ2-3 | TRBV28 | - | TGTGCCGGTCGGCGGAGGAGCACAGATACGCAGTATTTT | CAGRRRSTDTQYF
- | TRBJ1-5 | TRBV10-3 | - | TGTGCCGCCAACCAGGATAATAGCAATCAGCCCCAGCATTTT | CAANQDNSNQPQHF
- | TRBJ2-5 | TRBV20-1 | - | TGCAGTGCTAGTCCCCTCCCCGCGCCAGAGACCCAGTACTTC | CSASPLPAPETQYF
- | TRBJ2-6 | TRBV7-9 | - | TGTGCCAGCAGCTTAGGTGGCAGCTCTGGGGCCAACGTCCTGACTTTC | CASSLGGSSGANVLTF
- | TRBJ1-1 | TRBV19 | - | TGTGCCAGTAGTATAAGTGGGGGTCTTACGGCCGCTTTCTTT | CASSISGGLTAAFF